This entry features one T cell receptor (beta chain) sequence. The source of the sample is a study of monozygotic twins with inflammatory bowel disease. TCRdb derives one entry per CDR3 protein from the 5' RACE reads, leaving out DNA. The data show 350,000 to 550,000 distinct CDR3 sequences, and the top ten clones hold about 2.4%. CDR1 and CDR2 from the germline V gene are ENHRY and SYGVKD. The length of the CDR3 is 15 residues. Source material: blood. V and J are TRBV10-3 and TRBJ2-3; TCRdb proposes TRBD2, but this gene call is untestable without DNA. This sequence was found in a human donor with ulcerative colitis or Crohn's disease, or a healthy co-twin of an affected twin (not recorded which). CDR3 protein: CAISLGLAGEDTQYF.